This T cell receptor beta chain was sequenced during a study of T-cell memory formation after mild COVID-19. Study observations and caveats: Clones contracting over day 15 to 85 were CD4/CD8 balanced, with later expanders leaning CD4+. Researchers found some responding clones in pre-infection memory, a sign that cross-reactive memory joined.

For this clonotype: Its antigen is unidentified.

MiXCR, applied by TCRdb to the 5' RACE reads, yields one record per CDR3 protein. The top ten clones hold approximately 8.4% of a sample with 500,000 to 650,000 distinct CDR3 sequences, 20% to 25% of them seen once. The CDR3 length is 15 residues. V dropped 0 bases and J dropped 5 bases, with 14 bases sitting between them. CDR1 and CDR2 (germline): LGHNA, YSLEER. Sequencing used PBMCs or a T cell subset sorted from them (not recorded which). This receptor was obtained from an adult woman who had mild COVID-19 (a few samples of this study predate the infection). Cell type and time point are not known. The chain couples TRBV4-3 to TRBJ2-7; D may be TRBD2 (5 bases). In nucleotides, the CDR3 is TGCGCCAGCAGCCAAGATCCGCTCCCCGGGGACGAGCAGTACTTC. It codes for CASSQDPLPGDEQYF.